This is a list of T cell receptor beta chains from one sample in a study of graft-versus-host responses after intestinal transplantation. This table comes from immunoSEQ multiplex PCR, and its TCRdb copy is limited to in-frame clones, with some not included. This table has about 6,900 clones, roughly 25% appearing once. Here the sequenced sample was alloreactive CD4+ T cells from a mixed lymphocyte reaction culture, taken before transplantation. The receptors shown here come from a human patient who was an organ donor for intestinal transplantation. The CDR3 runs from the conserved cysteine through the conserved F or W. The order of the fields is V gene, J gene, D gene, clone size, CDR3 DNA, CDR3 protein. D genes are given only for firm matches. Clone sizes are given selectively: once, few, many, or a class where the clone is expanded.

V: TRBV7-9; J: TRBJ2-4; D: -; size: few; DNA: TGTGCCAGCAGCTCGACCCGGATTCAGTACTTC; CDR3: CASSSTRIQYF
V: TRBV7-1; J: TRBJ2-7; D: TRBD1; size: few; DNA: TGTGCCAGCAGCTTAGAAGGGACAGGGAACTACGAGCAGTACTTC; CDR3: CASSLEGTGNYEQYF
V: TRBV28; J: TRBJ2-1; D: -; size: medium-sized; DNA: TGTGCCAGCAGTTTCTGGCGGGACCACAATGAGCAGTTCTTC; CDR3: CASSFWRDHNEQFF
V: TRBV7-2; J: TRBJ1-4; D: -; size: -; DNA: TGTGCCAGCAGCTTTAGGGGGTTTAATGAAAAACTGTTTTTT; CDR3: CASSFRGFNEKLFF
V: TRBV10-3; J: TRBJ2-3; D: TRBD2; size: -; DNA: TGTGCCATCAGCGGGACTAGCGGGACAGATACGCAGTATTTT; CDR3: CAISGTSGTDTQYF
V: TRBV9; J: TRBJ2-3; D: TRBD2; size: few; DNA: TGTGCCAGCAGCGTGGGACTAGCGGGAGGGCGGGGCACAGATACGCAGTATTTT; CDR3: CASSVGLAGGRGTDTQYF
V: TRBV11-2; J: TRBJ2-7; D: TRBD2; size: few; DNA: TGTGCCAGCAGCTCCTACGGGACTAGCACCTACGAGCAGTACTTC; CDR3: CASSSYGTSTYEQYF
V: TRBV7-2; J: TRBJ1-3; D: TRBD1; size: few; DNA: TGTGCCAGCAGCTTAACCGGGACAGTCACTGGAAACACCATATATTTT; CDR3: CASSLTGTVTGNTIYF
V: TRBV7-3; J: TRBJ2-1; D: -; size: -; DNA: TGTGCCAGCAGCTTAACCAACCGACTAGGGAATGAGCAGTTCTTC; CDR3: CASSLTNRLGNEQFF
V: TRBV7-3; J: TRBJ2-3; D: -; size: -; DNA: TGTGCCAGCAGCCCAGGGCCCCCCCTTAGCACAGATACGCAGTATTTT; CDR3: CASSPGPPLSTDTQYF
V: TRBV7-2; J: TRBJ2-7; D: TRBD1; size: few; DNA: TGTGCCAGCAGCTTAAGGGGACAGGGGGCGGGCTACGAGCAGTACTTC; CDR3: CASSLRGQGAGYEQYF
V: TRBV11-3; J: TRBJ1-4; D: -; size: few; DNA: TGTGCCAGCAGCTTAGCGCTGATAACTAATGAAAAACTGTTTTTT; CDR3: CASSLALITNEKLFF
V: TRBV28; J: TRBJ2-5; D: -; size: once; DNA: TGTGCCAGCAGTTTGGGACAAGAGACCCAGTACTTC; CDR3: CASSLGQETQYF
V: TRBV7-9; J: TRBJ1-1; D: -; size: medium-sized; DNA: TGTGCCAGCAGCACGTTCGGGGGAGGCACTGAAGCTTTCTTT; CDR3: CASSTFGGGTEAFF
V: TRBV4-3; J: TRBJ1-6; D: -; size: -; DNA: TGCGCCAGCAGCCAAAGCCTAACGGGACTGAGTAATTCACCCCTCCACTTT; CDR3: CASSQSLTGLSNSPLHF
V: TRBV6-9; J: TRBJ2-7; D: -; size: -; DNA: TGTGCCAGCAGTGAGATGGTTCCCGTTTACGAGCAGTACTTC; CDR3: CASSEMVPVYEQYF
V: TRBV7-2; J: TRBJ2-3; D: -; size: once; DNA: TGTGCCAGCAGCTTACAGGGCACAGATACGCAGTATTTT; CDR3: CASSLQGTDTQYF
V: TRBV6-5; J: TRBJ2-2; D: -; size: -; DNA: TGTGCCAGCAATAGGCCGATCGGGGCCGGGGAGCTGTTTTTT; CDR3: CASNRPIGAGELFF
V: TRBV19; J: TRBJ2-7; D: -; size: -; DNA: TGTGCCAGTAGTCCCCTACCCGGGGGCTCACTCTCCTACGAGCAGTACTTC; CDR3: CASSPLPGGSLSYEQYF
V: TRBV5-8; J: TRBJ2-1; D: -; size: -; DNA: TGTGCCAGCAGCCGGGAGAGGGTTTACAATGAGCAGTTCTTC; CDR3: CASSRERVYNEQFF
V: TRBV5-1; J: TRBJ2-1; D: -; size: large; DNA: TGCGCCAGCAGCTTGTTGGCCTCCCGGGATGAGCAGTTCTTC; CDR3: CASSLLASRDEQFF
V: TRBV7-6; J: TRBJ1-1; D: -; size: medium-sized; DNA: TGTGCCAGCAGCTTAGGGGGCGCGGACACTGAAGCTTTCTTT; CDR3: CASSLGGADTEAFF
V: TRBV5-6; J: TRBJ2-3; D: TRBD2; size: few; DNA: TGTGCCAGCAGCTTACCAACGGGACTAGCGGGAGGGCCCGCAGATACGCAGTATTTT; CDR3: CASSLPTGLAGGPADTQYF
V: TRBV7-1; J: TRBJ2-2; D: -; size: few; DNA: TGTGCCAGCAGCTTCCAAGGGAGATTGAACACCGGGGAGCTGTTTTTT; CDR3: CASSFQGRLNTGELFF
V: TRBV6-6; J: TRBJ2-6; D: -; size: -; DNA: TGTGCCAGCCGACCCCTAGGGTCTGGGGCCAACGTCCTGACTTTC; CDR3: CASRPLGSGANVLTF
V: TRBV6-8; J: TRBJ2-3; D: TRBD2; size: -; DNA: TGTGCCAGCAGATCTAGCGGGAGCACAGATACGCAGTATTTT; CDR3: CASRSSGSTDTQYF
V: TRBV25-1; J: TRBJ2-7; D: -; size: once; DNA: TGTGCCAGCAGAACCACCTACGAGCAGTACTTC; CDR3: CASRTTYEQYF
V: TRBV19; J: TRBJ2-7; D: TRBD1; size: few; DNA: TGTGCCAGTAGGGCAGGACAGGGGGCGTACGAGCAGTACTTC; CDR3: CASRAGQGAYEQYF
V: TRBV7-9; J: TRBJ2-3; D: -; size: -; DNA: TGTGCCAGCAGCTCGTGGGAAACAGATACGCAGTATTTT; CDR3: CASSSWETDTQYF
V: TRBV7-9; J: TRBJ2-7; D: TRBD1; size: few; DNA: TGTGCCAGCAGCCCCGAAGCAGGGGGAAACGAGCAGTACTTC; CDR3: CASSPEAGGNEQYF
V: TRBV7-1; J: TRBJ2-7; D: TRBD2; size: few; DNA: TGTGCCAGCAGCTTCCGGACTAGTAATCAGCAGTACTTC; CDR3: CASSFRTSNQQYF
V: TRBV7-9; J: TRBJ2-5; D: TRBD1; size: -; DNA: TGTGCCAGCAGCTTGACAACCACAGGGGGCCCAGAGACCCAGTACTTC; CDR3: CASSLTTTGGPETQYF
V: TRBV4-3; J: TRBJ2-7; D: -; size: -; DNA: TGCGCCAGCAGCCAAGACCGCAGCTCATACGAGCAGTACTTC; CDR3: CASSQDRSSYEQYF
V: TRBV5-4; J: TRBJ1-2; D: TRBD1; size: medium-sized; DNA: TGTGCCAGCAGCCAGACAGGGTGGGATGGCTACACCTTC; CDR3: CASSQTGWDGYTF
V: TRBV6-1; J: TRBJ2-5; D: -; size: -; DNA: TGTGCCAGCAGTACCGGGACGGCGATCCAAGAGACCCAGTACTTC; CDR3: CASSTGTAIQETQYF
V: TRBV27; J: TRBJ2-5; D: TRBD1; size: medium-sized; DNA: TGTGCCAGCAGTTTAAGACAGGGAGAGATGGAGACCCAGTACTTC; CDR3: CASSLRQGEMETQYF
V: TRBV6-5; J: TRBJ2-1; D: -; size: -; DNA: TGTGCCAGCAGTTTCCTCTCTAGGGGCGGATACAATGAGCAGTTCTTC; CDR3: CASSFLSRGGYNEQFF
V: TRBV7-3; J: TRBJ2-5; D: TRBD1; size: -; DNA: TGTGCCAGCAGCTTAGTTACAGGGGTCGGGACCCAGTACTTC; CDR3: CASSLVTGVGTQYF
V: TRBV19; J: TRBJ1-1; D: -; size: -; DNA: TGTGCCAGTAGTATAGGTCGGGTGAACACTGAAGCTTTCTTT; CDR3: CASSIGRVNTEAFF
V: TRBV25-1; J: TRBJ2-2; D: TRBD2; size: -; DNA: TGTGCCAGCAGCGGGACTAGCGGGAGCTGGGAGCTGTTTTTT; CDR3: CASSGTSGSWELFF
V: TRBV7-3; J: TRBJ2-1; D: -; size: few; DNA: TGTGCCAGCAGCTTGGAGGGAGGCTACAATGAGCAGTTCTTC; CDR3: CASSLEGGYNEQFF
V: TRBV4-2; J: TRBJ1-2; D: -; size: few; DNA: TGTGCCAGCAGCTTGGGGGTAGGGAATGGCTACACCTTC; CDR3: CASSLGVGNGYTF
V: TRBV9; J: TRBJ1-2; D: -; size: large; DNA: TGTGCCAGCAGCCCCGGAGGAGCTAACTATGGCTACACCTTC; CDR3: CASSPGGANYGYTF
V: TRBV10-3; J: TRBJ2-2; D: TRBD1; size: -; DNA: TGTGCCATCAGTAACAGGGGGGCGAACACCGGGGAGCTGTTTTTT; CDR3: CAISNRGANTGELFF
V: TRBV7-6; J: TRBJ2-3; D: TRBD2; size: few; DNA: TGTGCCAGCAGCTGGACTAGCGGGAGAGGTGATACGCAGTATTTT; CDR3: CASSWTSGRGDTQYF
V: TRBV5-5; J: TRBJ1-4; D: TRBD1; size: -; DNA: TGTGCCAGCAGCTTGCCAGGGACAGGGTCGAGTGAAAAACTGTTTTTT; CDR3: CASSLPGTGSSEKLFF
V: TRBV10-3; J: TRBJ2-5; D: TRBD2; size: medium-sized; DNA: TGTGCCATCAGTGAAGGACTAGCGGGAGAGGAGACCCAGTACTTC; CDR3: CAISEGLAGEETQYF
V: TRBV7-3; J: TRBJ2-7; D: -; size: few; DNA: TGTGCCAGCAGCCCCGGGCCCCGACCCTACGAGCAGTACTTC; CDR3: CASSPGPRPYEQYF
V: TRBV28; J: TRBJ1-5; D: -; size: medium-sized; DNA: TGTGCCAGCAGTCCATCGGGCAGGAATAGCAATCAGCCCCAGCATTTT; CDR3: CASSPSGRNSNQPQHF
V: TRBV5-5; J: TRBJ2-1; D: -; size: medium-sized; DNA: TGTGCCAGCAGCTTGGGCGGGGTCCAAAACAATGAGCAGTTCTTC; CDR3: CASSLGGVQNNEQFF
V: TRBV6-1; J: TRBJ1-2; D: -; size: large; DNA: TGTGCCAGCAGTGACCTACGTTATGGCTACACCTTC; CDR3: CASSDLRYGYTF
V: TRBV5-5; J: TRBJ2-6; D: TRBD2; size: -; DNA: TGTGCCAGCAGCTGGGGCGGGACTAGCTCTGGGGCCAACGTCCTGACTTTC; CDR3: CASSWGGTSSGANVLTF
V: TRBV7-2; J: TRBJ2-7; D: -; size: once; DNA: TGCGCCAGCAAGGCCAGGGAGACCTACGAGCAGTACTTC; CDR3: CASKARETYEQYF
V: TRBV12-1; J: TRBJ2-3; D: -; size: medium-sized; DNA: TGTGCCAGCAGCTCCCCGTACTGGGGGGCCACAGATACGCAGTATTTT; CDR3: CASSSPYWGATDTQYF
V: TRBV4-2; J: TRBJ2-3; D: -; size: -; DNA: TGTGCCAGCAGCCAAGATCTCTCGGGGGCGGTCACAGATACGCAGTATTTT; CDR3: CASSQDLSGAVTDTQYF
V: TRBV15; J: TRBJ1-2; D: -; size: -; DNA: TGTGCCACCAGCAGAGATGTACAGACCTATGGCTACACCTTC; CDR3: CATSRDVQTYGYTF
V: TRBV6-6; J: TRBJ2-7; D: TRBD2; size: -; DNA: TGTGCCAGCAGTTTGGGACTAGCGGGAGAGTACTTC; CDR3: CASSLGLAGEYF
V: TRBV18; J: TRBJ2-3; D: -; size: -; DNA: TGTGCCAGCTCACCGCTACAGTTGGCGGGGCTATCCCCTTATAGCACAGATACGCAGTATTTT; CDR3: CASSPLQLAGLSPYSTDTQYF
V: TRBV10-2; J: TRBJ2-2; D: TRBD2; size: few; DNA: TGCGCCAGCAGACTAGCGGGAGGGACCGGGGAGCTGTTTTTT; CDR3: CASRLAGGTGELFF
V: TRBV7-9; J: TRBJ1-1; D: -; size: -; DNA: TGTGCCAGCAGTTCTACAGGGAGCACTGAAGCTTTCTTT; CDR3: CASSSTGSTEAFF